This TCR beta chain is drawn from a study of blood T cell repertoires in COVID-19. TCRdb's copy holds only in-frame clones and misses some; the assay was immunoSEQ multiplex PCR. This sample yields 200,000 or so clones, of which about 80% are seen a single time; roughly 6.9% belongs to the top ten. V gave up 7 bases and J gave up 0 bases, with 7 bases separating them. CDR3 size: 12 residues. From germline, CDR1 is SQVTM and CDR2 ANQGSEA. The chain carries TRBV29-1 and TRBJ2-4; D unresolved. This receptor was taken from a man aged 35-49 years who had recovered from COVID-19. The specimen sequenced was PBMCs or T cells enriched from blood (not recorded which). The CDR3: CSAEVAKNIQYF. The CDR3 DNA is TGCAGCGCCGAGGTAGCCAAAAACATTCAGTACTTC. Based on the CDR3 plus reference TRBV29-1 and TRBJ2-4, the full variable domain is SAVISQKPSRDICQRGTSLTIQCQVDSQVTMMFWYRQQPGQSLTLIATANQGSEATYESGFVIDKFPISRPNLTFSTLTVSNMSPEDSSIYLCSAEVAKNIQYFGAGTRLSVL.